The T cell receptor beta chain under discussion was sequenced for a study of cytomegalovirus exposure and HLA in healthy donors. The PCR ran on 60 Vbeta and 13 Jbeta primers. The data were produced by immunoSEQ multiplex PCR, yet TCRdb's version contains in-frame clones alone and is incomplete. The data show 270,000 or so clones, around 86% seen once. As regards this clone: Its specificity is not known.

Trimming shortened V by 0 bases and J by 2 bases, and 11 bases separated the two germline ends. This CDR3 spans 16 amino acids. Germline V gene data show CDR1 as MGHRA and CDR2 as YSYEKL. General study findings and limits: In an earlier analysis, most TCR beta V segments were productive about 87% or about 30% of the time. The authors later found TCR association rates varying by HLA locus, with DRB1 most and HLA-C fewest. V segments that were indistinguishable, TRBV6-2 and TRBV6-3 among them, were omitted from analysis.

Material: PBMCs. This receptor was taken from a middle-aged man in good health and CMV-seropositive. V usage is TRBV4-1 and J usage is TRBJ1-5, with a possible D match to TRBD1 (6 bases). Here the CDR3 DNA reads TGCGCCAGCAGCCAAGAAGAGGGGGTCGGCAATCAGCCCCAGCATTTT. Translation gives CASSQEEGVGNQPQHF.